This TCR beta chain came from a study of T cell responses to AZD1222 COVID-19 vaccine. General study results and limits: Spike regions recognized by vaccine-associated CD4 TCRs spanned the protein, led by 160-218 and 743-854. Spike-specific TCR breadth rose after two AZD1222 doses, and depth rose as well. White British donors predominated, females outnumbered males, and clonal diversity was possibly underestimated.

Points on this clone: Its antigen is still unknown.

The table came from immunoSEQ multiplex PCR; TCRdb's copy has only in-frame clones and leaves some out. The sample records 150,000 or so clones, 90% to 95% being singletons. This specimen was peripheral blood, taken 28 days after the second AZD1222 dose. The clonotype comes from an adult who received the AZD1222 COVID-19 vaccine.

Here the CDR3 DNA reads TGTGCCAGTCGGGACAGGGGTAGGGATGAAAAACTGTTTTTT. Encoded protein: CASRDRGRDEKLFF. This chain uses TRBV19 with TRBJ1-4; 10 bases agree with TRBD1. Germline V CDR1 and CDR2: LNHDA, SQIVND (reference sequence). The V and J ends lost 8 bases and 6 bases, in that order; junction bases with no gene match: 6. The CDR3 covers 14 residues.